This T cell receptor beta chain was observed in a study of blood T cell repertoires in COVID-19 (dated by TCRdb to 2019 to 2021). Looking at the study overall: The collaborator samples originated in the United States, Italy and Spain and spanned the acute and convalescent phases of COVID-19. The sample metadata nearly always contained a de-identified subject ID, COVID-19 status, age in years and sex. Where HLA class I and class II types were available, the types were taken from metadata supplied by the sample provider, not from assay-based typing. The repertoires were made available in a free public database intended to serve as a resource for research on the immune response to SARS-CoV-2. Deeply sampled blood TCRbeta repertoires from subjects exposed to, actively infected with, or recovered from COVID-19 were included in the dataset. The material from the prospective study consisted of cDNA or gDNA derived from T cells, B-cell-depleted T cells, or PBMCs. Samples were obtained from the ongoing ImmuneRACE study (first 160 participants) and from about 1,300 subjects provided by 6 global collaborators.

V is shortened by 3 bases, J by 6 bases, and the region joining them spans 11 bases. Taken from cysteine to phenylalanine, the CDR3 has 14 residues. The only DNA kept is the CDR3, 42 bases in frame from the first base. Reading the germline V gene (reference sequence) gives CDR1 MNHNY and CDR2 SVGAGI. The collaborating institutions used their own protocols to collect whole blood in K2EDTA tubes. For TCRbeta analysis, collaborators shipped samples in one of three forms: frozen whole blood, isolated PBMCs, or DNA extracted from either of those sample types. The full study reports these points: The quantity of clinical and demographic metadata differed by source and by participant and was supplied without curation.

The immunoSEQ Assay, a bias-controlled multiplex PCR, was used to amplify TCRbeta CDR3 regions from genomic DNA. Processing in the source paper ran as follows. The number of nucleated cells in each sample was estimated from the amplification of reference gene primers within the assay. To quantify the absolute abundance of each unique TCRbeta CDR3 rearrangement, sequence reads were collapsed and filtered. For each sample, productive Simpson clonality was calculated by taking the square root of Simpson's diversity index across productive rearrangements. The source is immuneACCESS, and TCRdb retained only in-frame sequences with V and J called. Part of the clones is not carried over; for the studies checked, unresolved V genes explain less than half of this, and the remainder is unexplained. Clone size and the V and J calls come from that table; the DNA yielded D and trimming. A total of about 74,000 clones appear in this sample, around 88% of them only once. The ten largest make up approximately 1.9% of the sample.

Concerning this clone itself: The target of this receptor is not known. No base qualities exist here, and no much larger clone lies one base off it.

Specimen: peripheral blood. The TCR sequence derives from a woman older than 75 with active or convalescent COVID-19. Here the chain combines TRBV6-6 and TRBJ1-4; TRBD1 is perhaps the D gene, given 6 matching bases. The DNA is TGTGCCAGCAGTTATTGGACAGTTGATGAAAAACTGTTTTTT. Its protein is CASSYWTVDEKLFF.